This TCR beta chain was documented in a study of CD8 T cells in ankylosing spondylitis. The CDR3 is 12 residues long. Per germline, CDR1 LGHDT and CDR2 YNNKEL (reference sequence). V shed 4 bases and J shed 7 bases, with 8 bases lying between them. Study-wide results and caveats: Among TCR beta sequences, a motif of several highly homologous variants appeared characteristic of ankylosing spondylitis blood. In peripheral blood, disease-linked CD8+ clones occurred at relatively low frequencies. Matched ankylosing spondylitis synovial fluid reportedly contained a significantly enriched population of disease-linked clones.

This clonotype was recorded many times. Its antigen is unknown. TCR beta libraries were made by quantitative 5'-RACE with molecular barcodes. TCRdb independently ran MiXCR on the 5' RACE reads; one entry per CDR3 protein. The repertoire holds approximately 150,000 distinct CDR3 sequences, just over 9.5% seen once, with about 14% in the top ten. Source material: blood, either unsorted or a sorted T cell fraction (not recorded which). This chain joins TRBV3-1 and TRBJ2-4; D gene uncertain. The TCR was taken from a female donor with ankylosing spondylitis or in good health (not recorded which). The CDR3 region is CASSPRWNIQYF. The CDR3 DNA reads TGTGCCAGCAGCCCGAGGTGGAACATTCAGTACTTC.